The rows below give T cell receptor beta chains drawn from one sample of a study of T-cell memory formation after mild COVID-19. MiXCR, run by TCRdb on the 5' RACE reads, gives a single entry per CDR3 protein. In the table there are about 440,000 distinct CDR3 sequences, 20% of which are singletons. The sequencing sample was made of PBMCs or a T cell subset sorted from them (not recorded which). These receptors all come from an adult woman who had mild COVID-19 (a few samples of this study predate the infection). Cell type and time point are not known. The CDR3 runs from the conserved cysteine through the conserved F or W. D genes are given only for firm matches. Size is stated for part of the rows, as once, few or many counts, or as a class when the clone is expanded.

CDR3	DNA	D	V	J	size
CASSIQGGPYEQYF	TGTGCCAGCAGTATACAGGGTGGTCCGTACGAGCAGTACTTC	-	TRBV6-1	TRBJ2-7	-
CASSQDPGSTDTQYF	TGTGCCAGCAGCCAAGATCCCGGGAGCACAGATACGCAGTATTTT	-	TRBV3-1	TRBJ2-3	-
CATSRPGSEADTQYF	TGTGCCACCAGCAGACCAGGGAGTGAGGCAGATACGCAGTATTTT	-	TRBV15	TRBJ2-3	-
CASSLAAGSTEAFF	TGTGCCAGCAGCTTAGCGGCGGGGAGCACTGAAGCTTTCTTT	-	TRBV7-9	TRBJ1-1	-
CSARTGVRDTQYF	TGCAGTGCTAGGACAGGGGTCAGGGATACGCAGTATTTT	TRBD1	TRBV20-1	TRBJ2-3	-
CASSLAGGANTQYF	TGTGCCAGCAGCTTAGCCGGGGGGGCGAATACGCAGTATTTT	TRBD2	TRBV7-6	TRBJ2-3	once
CASSARNPGQGYGYTF	TGTGCCAGCAGTGCAAGGAACCCGGGACAGGGCTATGGCTACACCTTC	TRBD1	TRBV12-3/TRBV12-4	TRBJ1-2	few
CASSPRLAGGRDTQYF	TGTGCCAGCAGTCCCCGACTAGCGGGGGGCCGCGATACGCAGTATTTT	TRBD2	TRBV12-3/TRBV12-4	TRBJ2-3	-
CASSIGGSAAFF	TGTGCCAGTAGTATTGGGGGCTCGGCAGCTTTCTTT	-	TRBV19	TRBJ1-1	-
CASSSQGRRASQPQHF	TGTGCCAGCAGTTCTCAGGGGCGGCGAGCCAGTCAGCCCCAGCATTTT	-	TRBV6-6	TRBJ1-5	-
CSVGEGDSKF	TGCAGCGTTGGAGAGGGGGACTCAAAATTT	-	TRBV29-1	TRBJ1-1	few
CASSLNNGAPQYF	TGTGCCAGCAGCTTAAACAATGGGGCTCCGCAGTACTTC	-	TRBV7-3	TRBJ2-5	few
CASSPYPGLPSFNYEQYF	TGTGCCAGCTCACCCTACCCGGGACTACCTTCATTCAATTACGAGCAGTACTTC	TRBD2	TRBV18	TRBJ2-7	-
CASSSAPGREQYF	TGTGCCAGCAGTTCGGCCCCAGGGCGCGAGCAGTACTTC	-	TRBV6-1	TRBJ2-7	-
CASSVVSGAEQFF	TGTGCCAGCAGCGTAGTATCGGGGGCCGAGCAGTTCTTC	-	TRBV7-8	TRBJ2-1	-
CASSLVGEAEQYF	TGCGCCAGCAGCTTGGTGGGGGAAGCCGAGCAGTACTTC	-	TRBV5-1	TRBJ2-7	few
CASSVGTVSKETQYF	TGCGCCAGCAGCGTAGGGACAGTGAGTAAAGAGACCCAGTACTTC	TRBD1	TRBV5-1	TRBJ2-5	-
CASSRQEAGEKLFF	TGTGCCAGCAGCCGACAGGAGGCCGGAGAAAAACTGTTTTTT	-	TRBV4-2	TRBJ1-4	-
CATSRLWGGLSSGANVLTF	TGTGCCACCAGCAGACTCTGGGGAGGCCTAAGCTCTGGGGCCAACGTCCTGACTTTC	-	TRBV15	TRBJ2-6	-
CASSFLWGGLTDTQYF	TGTGCCAGCAGTTTTTTGTGGGGGGGCCTCACAGATACGCAGTATTTT	-	TRBV27	TRBJ2-3	-
CASSPFTSGGDNEQFF	TGTGCCAGCAGTCCCTTTACTAGCGGGGGGGACAATGAGCAGTTCTTC	TRBD2	TRBV12-3/TRBV12-4	TRBJ2-1	-
CASSQTGHFYEQYF	TGCGCCAGCAGTCAAACGGGACACTTCTACGAGCAGTACTTC	-	TRBV23-1	TRBJ2-7	-
CASSQEWTGQETQYF	TGTGCCAGCAGCCAAGAGTGGACAGGGCAAGAGACCCAGTACTTC	TRBD1	TRBV3-1	TRBJ2-5	few
CASSFLASGYNEQFF	TGTGCCAGCAGCTTCTTGGCTAGCGGTTACAATGAGCAGTTCTTC	TRBD2	TRBV11-2	TRBJ2-1	-
CASSVGPLTDEAFF	TGTGCCAGCAGCGTAGGTCCCCTTACGGATGAAGCTTTCTTT	-	TRBV9	TRBJ1-1	-
CASSLLGTEQYF	TGTGCCAGCAGCTTGTTAGGAACCGAGCAGTACTTC	-	TRBV7-9	TRBJ2-7	-
CASSLKGGHEQYF	TGTGCCAGCAGCCTCAAGGGGGGCCACGAGCAGTACTTC	-	TRBV12-3/TRBV12-4	TRBJ2-7	-
CASAASMNTEAFF	TGTGCCAGCGCCGCCAGCATGAACACTGAAGCTTTCTTT	-	TRBV14	TRBJ1-1	-
CSASRDRVTEAFF	TGCAGTGCGAGCCGGGACAGGGTAACGGAAGCTTTCTTT	TRBD1	TRBV20-1	TRBJ1-1	few
CASSSIAGGSSYNEQFF	TGTGCCAGCAGTTCGATAGCGGGAGGAAGTTCCTACAATGAGCAGTTCTTC	TRBD2	TRBV27	TRBJ2-1	few
CSVLGQGDYEQYF	TGCAGCGTGTTAGGACAGGGGGACTACGAGCAGTACTTC	TRBD1	TRBV29-1	TRBJ2-7	few
CASSLVEAVDKNIQYF	TGCGCCAGCAGCTTAGTCGAGGCTGTCGACAAAAACATTCAGTACTTC	-	TRBV5-1	TRBJ2-4	-
CASSQGRSKGGGGFSYEQYF	TGTGCCAGCAGCCAAGGGAGAAGCAAAGGCGGGGGCGGTTTCTCCTACGAGCAGTACTTC	-	TRBV3-1	TRBJ2-7	many
CASCSGGARKQYF	TGTGCCAGCTGTAGCGGGGGGGCCAGGAAGCAGTACTTC	TRBD2	TRBV12-3/TRBV12-4	TRBJ2-7	-
CASKEAGELFF	TGTGCCAGCAAAGAGGCCGGGGAGCTGTTTTTT	-	TRBV6-1	TRBJ2-2	-
CASSLVPGFMNTEAFF	TGTGCCAGCAGCTTAGTGCCCGGTTTCATGAACACTGAAGCTTTCTTT	-	TRBV7-2	TRBJ1-1	few
CASSQAPSGGASTDTQYF	TGTGCCAGCAGCCAAGCGCCTAGCGGGGGGGCCTCGACAGATACGCAGTATTTT	TRBD2	TRBV14	TRBJ2-3	-
CASTRTSGGVSSYEQYF	TGTGCCAGCACCCGGACTAGCGGGGGGGTCAGCTCCTACGAGCAGTACTTC	TRBD2	TRBV12-3/TRBV12-4	TRBJ2-7	-
CASSFIAGGINEQFF	TGCGCCAGCAGCTTTATAGCGGGGGGGATCAATGAGCAGTTCTTC	TRBD2	TRBV5-1	TRBJ2-1	few
CAISAGTGGETQYF	TGTGCCATCAGCGCCGGGACAGGGGGAGAGACCCAGTACTTC	TRBD1	TRBV10-3	TRBJ2-5	-
CASSQPSGTGVYEQYF	TGCGCCAGCAGCCAACCATCCGGGACAGGGGTCTACGAGCAGTACTTC	TRBD1	TRBV4-1	TRBJ2-7	-
CASSLREANVLTF	TGTGCCAGCAGCCTGCGAGAGGCCAACGTCCTGACTTTC	-	TRBV7-9	TRBJ2-6	-
CASSPSGKNEQYF	TGTGCCAGCTCACCGTCAGGGAAGAACGAGCAGTACTTC	-	TRBV18	TRBJ2-7	-
CASSTLLAGGPDTQYF	TGTGCCAGTAGTACTTTACTAGCGGGGGGGCCAGATACGCAGTATTTT	TRBD2	TRBV19	TRBJ2-3	-
CASSPHGLAGGAGTDTQYF	TGTGCCAGCAGCCCCCACGGACTAGCGGGAGGGGCCGGCACAGATACGCAGTATTTT	TRBD2	TRBV7-8	TRBJ2-3	-
CASSWEETEAFF	TGTGCCAGCAGCTGGGAAGAGACTGAAGCTTTCTTT	-	TRBV5-4	TRBJ1-1	few
CASSRTDRGAYNEQFF	TGTGCCAGCAGCCGAACGGACAGGGGGGCCTACAATGAGCAGTTCTTC	TRBD1	TRBV12-3/TRBV12-4	TRBJ2-1	few
CASSLEGISYNEQFF	TGTGCCAGCAGCTTGGAGGGGATATCGTACAATGAGCAGTTCTTC	-	TRBV5-4	TRBJ2-1	-